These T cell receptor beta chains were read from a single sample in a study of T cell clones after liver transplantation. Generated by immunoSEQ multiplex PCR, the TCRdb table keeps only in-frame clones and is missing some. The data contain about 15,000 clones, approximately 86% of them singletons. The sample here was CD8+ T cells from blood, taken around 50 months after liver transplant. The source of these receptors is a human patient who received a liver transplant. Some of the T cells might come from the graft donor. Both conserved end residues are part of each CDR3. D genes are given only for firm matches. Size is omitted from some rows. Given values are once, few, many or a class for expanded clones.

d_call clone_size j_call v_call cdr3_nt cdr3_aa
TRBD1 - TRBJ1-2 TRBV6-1 TGTGCCAGCAGTGAAACGGAGGGGACAGGACATAATGGCTACACCTTC CASSETEGTGHNGYTF
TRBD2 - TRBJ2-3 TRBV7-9 TGTGCCAGCAGCACACCCGGGACTAGCGGCACAGATACGCAGTATTTT CASSTPGTSGTDTQYF
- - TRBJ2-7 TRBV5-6 TGTGCCAGCAGCTCGACTTCTTTTAGGTACGAGCAGTACTTC CASSSTSFRYEQYF
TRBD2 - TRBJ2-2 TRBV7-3 TGTGCCAGCAGCCACGGACTAGGGAACACCGGGGAGCTGTTTTTT CASSHGLGNTGELFF
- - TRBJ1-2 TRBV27 TGTGCCAGCAGTCCGGAAACAGGATATGGCTACACCTTC CASSPETGYGYTF
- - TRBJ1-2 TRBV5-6 TGTGCCAGCACCCCATGGGGAACTAACTATGGCTACACCTTC CASTPWGTNYGYTF
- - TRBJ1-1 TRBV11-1 TGTGCCAGCAGCACTAGCGGAGGGGGTGAAGCTTTCTTT CASSTSGGGEAFF
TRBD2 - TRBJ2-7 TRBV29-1 TGCAGCGTCGCTGGACTAGCGGGGACGAGCTCCTACGAGCAGTACTTC CSVAGLAGTSSYEQYF
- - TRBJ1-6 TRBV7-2 TGTGCCAGCAGCTTATCAGGGGTTAATTCACCCCTCCACTTT CASSLSGVNSPLHF
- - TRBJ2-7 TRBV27 TGTGCCAGCAGTTTCCAGGGCTCCGAGCAGTACTTC CASSFQGSEQYF
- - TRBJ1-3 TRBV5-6 TGTGCCAGCAGTTGGGGGGTGCTCTCTGGAAACACCATATATTTT CASSWGVLSGNTIYF
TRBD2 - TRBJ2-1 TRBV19 TGTGCCAGTAGTATAGGAGCGGGGGGACTCTCGGAGCAGTTCTTC CASSIGAGGLSEQFF
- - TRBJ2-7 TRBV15 TGTGCCACCAGCAGAGATCCGGTGGAGGGGCTAACGTCCTACGAGCAGTACTTC CATSRDPVEGLTSYEQYF
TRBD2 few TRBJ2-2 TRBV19 TGTGCCAGCTCCGGGACTAGCGGGGACACCGGGGAGCTGTTTTTT CASSGTSGDTGELFF
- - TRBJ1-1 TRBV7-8 - CASSTSSGLGTEAFF
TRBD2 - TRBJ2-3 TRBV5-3 TGTGCCAGAAGCTTCCAAGCGGGGGGCCCCCCCAATCGCACAGATACGCAGTATTTT CARSFQAGGPPNRTDTQYF
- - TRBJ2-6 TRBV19 TGTGCCAGTAGTATAGATCTAGTGACATCGTTGGGGGCCAACGTCCTGACTTTC CASSIDLVTSLGANVLTF
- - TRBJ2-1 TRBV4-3 TGCGCCAGCAGCCAAGAAGAAGGCGGGCCGGCCGGGTATGAGCAGTTCTTC CASSQEEGGPAGYEQFF
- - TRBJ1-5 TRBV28 TGTGCCAGCAGCGCCCGGGTGGCTTATAGCAATCAGCCCCAGCATTTT CASSARVAYSNQPQHF
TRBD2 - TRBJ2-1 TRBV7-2 TGTGCCAGCAGCCAACCGCTAGCGGGGGCCCAACTCCGTGAGCAGTTCTTC CASSQPLAGAQLREQFF
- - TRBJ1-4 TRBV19 TGTGCCAGTAGTTGGACAGTATATAATGAAAAACTGTTTTTT CASSWTVYNEKLFF
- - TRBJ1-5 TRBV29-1 TGCAGCGTTGAGGTAGGGGGAAATCAGCCCCAGCATTTT CSVEVGGNQPQHF
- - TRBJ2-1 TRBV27 TGTGCCAGCAGTGGGATGCAGGGTGAGCGCTACAATGAGCAGTTCTTC CASSGMQGERYNEQFF
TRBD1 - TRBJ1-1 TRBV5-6 TGTGCCAGCAGCTCTACAGGGGTCAACACTGAAGCTTTCTTT CASSSTGVNTEAFF
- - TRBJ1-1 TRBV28 TGTGCCAGCAGTGTCGGACAGTCGAACACTGAAGCTTTCTTT CASSVGQSNTEAFF
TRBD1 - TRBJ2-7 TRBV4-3 TGCGCCAGCAGCCAATACTGGGGACAGGGGGCTTCGTACGAGCAGTACTTC CASSQYWGQGASYEQYF
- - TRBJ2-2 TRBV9 TGTGCCAGCAGCGTAAGGAGCACCGGGGAGCTGTTTTTT CASSVRSTGELFF
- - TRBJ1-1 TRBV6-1 TGTGCCAGCGCGTTCGTGGAGATGAACACTGAAGCTTTCTTT CASAFVEMNTEAFF
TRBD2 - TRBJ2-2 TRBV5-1 TGCGCCAGCAGCTTGGCCGGCGCTAGCGGGGACACCGGGGAGCTGTTTTTT CASSLAGASGDTGELFF
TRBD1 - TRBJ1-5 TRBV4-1 TGCGCCAGCAGCCAAGAAACAGGGGTTAGCAATCAGCCCCAGCATTTT CASSQETGVSNQPQHF
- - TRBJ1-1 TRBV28 TGTGCCAGCGACTCGGGGGTAATCAACACTGAAGCTTTCTTT CASDSGVINTEAFF
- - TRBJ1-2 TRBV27 TGTGCCAGCAGTTTATCTGGACAATATGGCTACACCTTC CASSLSGQYGYTF
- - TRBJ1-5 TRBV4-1 TGCGCCAGCAGCCAAGATAGGGTGGGGGTTCAACAGCCCCAGCATTTT CASSQDRVGVQQPQHF
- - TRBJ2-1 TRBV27 TGTGCCAGCAGTTTGAATATGTACAATGAGCAGTTCTTC CASSLNMYNEQFF
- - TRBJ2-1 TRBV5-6 TGTGCCAGCAGCTTGCTTAGCAGGGACAATGAGCAGTTCTTC CASSLLSRDNEQFF
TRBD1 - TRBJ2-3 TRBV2 TGTGCCAGCAGCGGGGACAGGTTTGGCACAGATACGCAGTATTTT CASSGDRFGTDTQYF
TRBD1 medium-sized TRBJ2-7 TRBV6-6 TGTGCCAGCTCGAGGGGGCCTGACCGTTACGAGCAGTACTTC CASSRGPDRYEQYF
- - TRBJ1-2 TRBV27 TGTGCCAGCAGTTTAGCAGGGAGGAATGGCTACACCTTC CASSLAGRNGYTF
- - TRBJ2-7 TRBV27 TGTGCCAGCAGTTTAGACGGGCTGATCTACGAGCAGTACTTC CASSLDGLIYEQYF
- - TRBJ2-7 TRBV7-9 TGTGCCAGCAGCAACCGAACAGGTGGAAAGGGCTACGAGCAGTACTTC CASSNRTGGKGYEQYF
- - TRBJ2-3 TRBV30 TGTGCCTGGAGTGTAGGGGGGTTGGGGGGTACAGATACGCAGTATTTT CAWSVGGLGGTDTQYF
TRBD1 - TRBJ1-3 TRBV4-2 TGTGCCAGCAGCCCCGAGGGTCCACAGGGGACAAGGTCTGGAAACACCATATATTTT CASSPEGPQGTRSGNTIYF
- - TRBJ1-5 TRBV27 TGTGCCAGCAGTTCCAGTTACAATCAGCCCCAGCATTTT CASSSSYNQPQHF
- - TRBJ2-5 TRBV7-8 TGTGCCAGCAGCTCCGGCCGGACTGGAGAGACCCAGTACTTC CASSSGRTGETQYF
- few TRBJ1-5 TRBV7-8 TGTGCCAGCAGCTTAGTCCGGGCAGTCAATCAGCCCCAGCATTTT CASSLVRAVNQPQHF
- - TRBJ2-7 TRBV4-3 TGCGCCAGCAGCCAAGAGGGTGGAGGATCCCCCTCCTACGAGCAGTACTTC CASSQEGGGSPSYEQYF
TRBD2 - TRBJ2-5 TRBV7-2 TGTGCCAGCAGCCTCACTAGCGGGAGTTCAGAGACCCAGTACTTC CASSLTSGSSETQYF
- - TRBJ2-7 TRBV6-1 TGTGCCAGCAGTGACCACTCCTACGAGCAGTACTTC CASSDHSYEQYF
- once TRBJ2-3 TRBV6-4 TGTGCCAGCAGTGACAATCCCAGCACAGATACGCAGTATTTT CASSDNPSTDTQYF
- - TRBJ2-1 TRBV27 TGTGCCAGCAGTTTGGAGACTAGTTACAATGAGCAGTTCTTC CASSLETSYNEQFF
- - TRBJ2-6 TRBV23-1 TGCGCCAGCAGTCCATGGGCGGTTGGGGCCAACGTCCTGACTTTC CASSPWAVGANVLTF
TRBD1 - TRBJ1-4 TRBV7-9 TGTGCCAGCAGCCCGTTCCTTGGACAGGGAACTAATGAAAAACTGTTTTTT CASSPFLGQGTNEKLFF
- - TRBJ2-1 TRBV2 TGTGCCAGCAGTCGGGACTCCTCCTACAATGAGCAGTTCTTC CASSRDSSYNEQFF
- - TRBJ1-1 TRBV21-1 TGTGCCAGCAGCAAAGAGGGGGTATCGGTGAACACTGAAGCTTTCTTT CASSKEGVSVNTEAFF
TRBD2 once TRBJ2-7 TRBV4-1 TGCGCCAGCAGCCAAGGGGGGGGATTGAGCTCCTACGAGCAGTACTTC CASSQGGGLSSYEQYF
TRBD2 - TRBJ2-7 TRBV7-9 TGTGCCAGCAGCTTACCACCCGGGGAGGGGAAGGACGAGCAGTACTTC CASSLPPGEGKDEQYF
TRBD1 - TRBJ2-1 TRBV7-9 TGTGCCAGCAGCTTAGCGGACAGGGGGCCCTACAATGAGCAGTTCTTC CASSLADRGPYNEQFF
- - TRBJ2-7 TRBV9 TGTGCCAGCAGCGTAGATGGGAGTTCGGGCGAGCAGTACTTC CASSVDGSSGEQYF
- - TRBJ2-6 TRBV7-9 TGTGCCAGCAGCTTAGACGTATCCCTCTGGGCCAACGTCCTGACTTTC CASSLDVSLWANVLTF
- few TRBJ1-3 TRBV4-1 TGCGCCAGCAGCCAAGACGGAGGGAGTGGAAACACCATATATTTT CASSQDGGSGNTIYF